The rows below give T cell receptor beta chains drawn from one sample of a study of T cells in Graves' hyperthyroidism and ophthalmopathy. One entry per CDR3 protein results from TCRdb running MiXCR on the multiplex PCR reads. The repertoire holds fewer than 750,000 distinct CDR3 sequences, with just over 45% as singletons. Sequenced input: peripheral blood or thyroid tissue (not recorded which). All receptors come from a woman aged 18-29 years with Graves' hyperthyroidism. CDR3s include the opening cysteine and the closing phenylalanine or tryptophan. D genes are given only for firm matches. Some rows have no size entry. The others give once, few or many, or a class for an expanded clone.

d_gene,j_gene,v_gene,abundance,CDR3aa,CDR3nt
TRBD1,TRBJ2-5,TRBV12-3/TRBV12-4,-,CASSDGTGDQPQYF,TGTGCCAGCAGCGACGGGACAGGGGATCAGCCCCAGTACTTC
-,TRBJ1-5,TRBV29-1,-,CSVRAPNQPQHF,TGCAGCGTTAGGGCACCTAATCAGCCCCAGCATTTT
-,TRBJ1-4,TRBV12-3/TRBV12-4,once,CASSLTRSGKLFF,TGTGCCAGCAGTTTGACTCGGTCGGGAAAACTGTTTTTT
-,TRBJ2-7,TRBV4-2,many,CASSQVTGPDSYEQYF,TGTGCCAGCAGCCAAGTTACAGGCCCAGATTCCTACGAGCAGTACTTC
-,TRBJ2-1,TRBV9,-,CASSVESTYNEQFF,TGTGCCAGCAGCGTAGAGTCTACCTACAATGAGCAGTTCTTC
-,TRBJ1-2,TRBV7-3,-,CASSPDTGGRGYTF,TGTGCCAGCAGCCCTGACACCGGGGGCAGGGGCTACACCTTC
-,TRBJ2-7,TRBV4-1,many,CASSQVSGGVKQYF,TGCGCCAGCAGCCAAGTGTCAGGAGGGGTGAAGCAGTACTTC
TRBD2,TRBJ2-7,TRBV7-2,-,CASSSWTSGRYEQYF,TGTGCCAGCAGCTCATGGACTAGCGGGAGGTATGAGCAGTACTTC
TRBD2,TRBJ2-5,TRBV7-2,-,CASSYPGLATRTQYF,TGTGCCAGCAGCTACCCGGGACTAGCGACCCGGACCCAGTACTTC
-,TRBJ2-7,TRBV20-1,many,CSGHTSYEQYF,TGCAGTGGACATACCTCCTACGAGCAGTACTTC
-,TRBJ2-7,TRBV10-3,many,CAISGSTGSYEQYF,TGTGCCATCAGTGGATCAACAGGTTCCTACGAGCAGTACTTC
TRBD1,TRBJ2-1,TRBV7-9,-,CASSSNSGTGPYNEQFF,TGTGCCAGCAGCTCGAACTCCGGGACAGGTCCTTACAATGAGCAGTTCTTC
TRBD1,TRBJ1-5,TRBV24-1,many,CATSPSGTGVDSNQPQHF,TGTGCCACCAGTCCATCCGGGACAGGGGTGGATAGCAATCAGCCCCAGCATTTT
TRBD2,TRBJ2-2,TRBV20-1,-,CSARDDSGFGELFF,TGCAGTGCTAGAGATGATAGCGGGTTCGGGGAGCTGTTTTTT
TRBD2,TRBJ2-7,TRBV7-8,many,CASSRAAGVYEQYF,TGTGCCAGCAGCAGGGCGGCGGGAGTCTACGAGCAGTACTTC
-,TRBJ2-7,TRBV11-3,many,CASSLDGNSYEQYF,TGTGCCAGCAGCTTAGACGGGAACTCCTACGAGCAGTACTTC
-,TRBJ2-7,TRBV7-6,many,CASSARSEVGAYEQYF,TGTGCCAGCAGCGCCAGGTCCGAGGTGGGGGCCTACGAGCAGTACTTC
TRBD2,TRBJ2-1,TRBV11-2,few,CASSFAGGDNEQFF,TGTGCCAGCAGCTTTGCGGGAGGGGACAATGAGCAGTTCTTC
-,TRBJ1-4,TRBV20-1,many,CSARDLVETNEKLFF,TGCAGTGCTAGAGATCTAGTGGAAACTAATGAAAAACTGTTTTTT
TRBD2,TRBJ2-7,TRBV5-4,-,CASSWTSTGEQYF,TGTGCCAGCAGCTGGACTAGCACCGGGGAGCAGTACTTC
-,TRBJ1-2,TRBV25-1,-,CASSTRGDSPGNYGYTF,TGTGCCAGCAGCACCCGGGGGGATTCTCCGGGGAACTATGGCTACACCTTC
TRBD1,TRBJ1-2,TRBV2,many,CASSAGQDYGYTF,TGTGCCAGCAGTGCAGGACAGGATTATGGCTACACCTTC
-,TRBJ1-5,TRBV20-1,many,CSARDDSYSNQPQHF,TGCAGTGCTAGAGATGACAGTTATAGCAATCAGCCCCAGCATTTT
-,TRBJ2-2,TRBV2,few,CASTDKGNTGELFF,TGTGCCAGCACGGACAAGGGGAACACCGGGGAGCTGTTTTTT
TRBD2,TRBJ2-5,TRBV20-1,many,CSASPPWVTTSGREKTQYF,TGCAGTGCTAGCCCCCCCTGGGTGACTACTAGCGGGAGAGAGAAGACCCAGTACTTC
-,TRBJ2-7,TRBV5-4,-,CASRLDRTEGGPYEQYF,TGTGCCAGCAGGTTGGACAGGACGGAGGGGGGGCCCTACGAGCAGTACTTC
-,TRBJ1-2,TRBV20-1,-,CSSLRDGYTF,TGCAGTTCACTTAGGGATGGCTACACCTTC
-,TRBJ1-5,TRBV7-9,many,CASSLGQGTGMPQHF,TGTGCCAGCAGCCTGGGGCAGGGGACCGGGATGCCCCAGCATTTT
TRBD1,TRBJ1-1,TRBV10-3,-,CAISTGQGSTEAFF,TGTGCCATCAGTACGGGACAGGGGTCCACTGAAGCTTTCTTT
-,TRBJ2-5,TRBV29-1,-,CSVELAGPQETQYF,TGCAGCGTTGAACTAGCCGGGCCTCAAGAGACCCAGTACTTC
-,TRBJ2-7,TRBV5-1,many,CASSLKGDNSYEQYF,TGCGCCAGCAGCTTAAAGGGGGACAACTCCTACGAGCAGTACTTC
-,TRBJ1-4,TRBV29-1,-,CSARTFNEKLFF,TGCAGCGCTAGAACTTTTAATGAAAAACTGTTTTTT
-,TRBJ2-7,TRBV29-1,-,CSVAPGDFYEQYF,TGCAGCGTGGCTCCAGGGGATTTTTACGAGCAGTACTTC
-,TRBJ2-2,TRBV4-2,many,CASSQVEGNTGELFF,TGTGCCAGCAGCCAAGTAGAGGGGAACACCGGGGAGCTGTTTTTT
-,TRBJ1-6,TRBV24-1,-,CATSDGGGHSPLHF,TGTGCCACCAGCGACGGCGGAGGCCATTCACCCCTCCACTTT
-,TRBJ1-5,TRBV20-1,-,CSSRPSGTGNQPQHF,TGCAGTTCAAGGCCTAGCGGGACGGGGAATCAGCCCCAGCATTTT
-,TRBJ2-7,TRBV7-6,many,CASSLYERRSNEQYF,TGTGCCAGCAGCTTATATGAGCGCCGAAGCAACGAGCAGTACTTC
-,TRBJ1-1,TRBV11-3,-,CASSLQGAKNTEAFF,TGTGCCAGCAGCTTACAAGGGGCCAAGAACACTGAAGCTTTCTTT
TRBD1,TRBJ1-1,TRBV7-9,many,CASSSPRTGALNTEAFF,TGTGCCAGCAGCTCACCGCGGACAGGGGCTTTGAACACTGAAGCTTTCTTT
TRBD1,TRBJ2-2,TRBV9,-,CASSEGDRGELFF,TGTGCCAGCAGCGAGGGGGACAGGGGGGAGCTGTTTTTT
-,TRBJ2-7,TRBV9,many,CASSVGAEIRAYEQYF,TGTGCCAGCAGCGTAGGAGCGGAGATAAGGGCCTACGAGCAGTACTTC
-,TRBJ1-3,TRBV7-6,many,CASSLNQLTSGNTIYF,TGTGCCAGCAGCTTAAATCAGCTCACCTCTGGAAACACCATATATTTT
TRBD1,TRBJ1-4,TRBV10-3,-,CATPGGGYEKLFF,TGTGCCACTCCAGGGGGAGGATACGAAAAACTGTTTTTT
TRBD1,TRBJ1-2,TRBV24-1,-,CATSTRTGVFGYGYTF,TGTGCCACCTCCACTAGGACAGGGGTCTTCGGTTATGGCTACACCTTC
TRBD2,TRBJ2-7,TRBV20-1,-,CSARTSGSLRDEQYF,TGCAGTGCGAGGACTAGCGGGAGTCTACGTGACGAGCAGTACTTC
TRBD1,TRBJ1-2,TRBV5-1,-,CASSLYGTGPTGYTF,TGTGCCAGCAGCTTATATGGGACAGGGCCGACTGGCTACACCTTC
TRBD2,TRBJ2-1,TRBV7-2,few,CASSLLAGGNNEQFF,TGTGCCAGCAGCTTATTGGCGGGAGGGAACAATGAGCAGTTCTTC
-,TRBJ1-3,TRBV20-1,-,CSAGGGAGNTIYF,TGCAGTGCTGGTGGGGGAGCTGGAAACACCATATATTTT
TRBD2,TRBJ2-2,TRBV6-1,many,CASSDLLAGGPYTGELFF,TGTGCCAGCAGTGACCTACTAGCGGGAGGGCCGTACACCGGGGAGCTGTTTTTT
-,TRBJ2-1,TRBV2,-,CASSVQGNEQFF,TGTGCCAGCAGCGTGCAGGGGAATGAGCAGTTCTTC
-,TRBJ1-1,TRBV2,-,CACRGPGIEAFF,TGTGCCTGCAGGGGCCCGGGAATTGAAGCTTTCTTT
-,TRBJ1-2,TRBV20-1,many,CSAPTANYGYTF,TGCAGTGCACCAACAGCTAACTATGGCTACACCTTC
TRBD2,TRBJ2-7,TRBV27,few,CATSGTSFEQYF,TGTGCCACCTCCGGGACTAGCTTCGAGCAGTACTTC
TRBD2,TRBJ2-7,TRBV11-1,-,CASSYSGRKDCEQYF,TGTGCCAGCAGCTATAGCGGGAGGAAAGATTGCGAGCAGTACTTC